Included here is one T cell receptor (beta chain) sequence, with context. Its antigen is currently unknown. The sample belongs to a study of cytomegalovirus exposure and HLA in healthy donors. Study-level results: Evidence from a later analysis indicated that most CMV-associated TCR beta chains looked HLA-restricted.

Primers included in the PCR were 60 Vbeta and 13 Jbeta primers. Measured with immunoSEQ multiplex PCR; TCRdb has only the in-frame clones, and not every one. The table includes around 130,000 clones, around 69% detected once. V was cut by 1 base and J by 3 bases, with 11 bases left in between. Germline V gene data show CDR1 as SGDLS and CDR2 as YYNGEE. The CDR3 is 15 amino acids. The chain carries TRBV9 and TRBJ2-1, with D possibly TRBD2 on 6 matching bases. Sequenced: PBMCs. The sequence derives from a human donor in good health. Written as DNA, the CDR3 is TGTGCCAGCAGCGTATGGCCTAGCGACTACAATGAGCAGTTCTTC. Its protein product is CASSVWPSDYNEQFF.